The text below deals with one T cell receptor (beta chain). This clonotype was picked up many times. Its antigen is unknown. No much larger clone is present one base from it, and per-base qualities are unavailable. In this study, sorted CD4+ and CD8+ T cells from the blood of healthy subjects and of severe aplastic anemia patients had their TCR repertoires deep-sequenced. Ficoll-Paque density gradient centrifugation was used to isolate peripheral blood mononuclear cells. CD4+ and CD8+ T cells were sorted by FACS or magnetic beads before DNA extraction. Genomic DNA was used as template for profiling of TCR beta VDJ combinations and CDR3 sequences. TCR repertoire sequencing was run on an Illumina HiSeq 2000. From the authors' description of their analysis: TRBV/TRBJ rearrangement plots, CDR3 size and DJ length profiles, and Simpson's diversity index were used to evaluate the repertoires. Whichever DNA sequence was most abundant in the deep sequencing data was defined as the immunodominant clone. CDR3 amino acid sequences were screened for sharing across subjects and compared with published repertoires and the VDJdb database. Using fastp at Q25 and MiXCR, TCRdb reprocessed the public reads and kept productive beta chains. Rows with one shared CDR3 protein collapse into an entry with the most common genes and DNA. It is TCRdb's table, rather than the study itself, that gives the V and J calls and clone size. The sample includes about 190,000 distinct CDR3 sequences, with less than 65% observed a single time. The ten biggest clones cover about 17% of the sample.

Spanning cysteine to phenylalanine, the CDR3 consists of 13 amino acids. Left in the record is the CDR3 DNA by itself, 39 bases read in frame from the first base. From a lookup of the germline V gene, CDR1 and CDR2 are MNHEY and SVGAGI. Here V drops 6 bases and J drops 5 bases, and the junction holds 7 bases not matched to any gene. These data are taken from a study of CD8+CD57+ T cells in acquired aplastic anemia listed by TCRdb under 2018. General notes on the study: DNA extracted from sorted CD4+ and CD8+ cells had a mean of about 3.3 ug, with a range of 0.2 to 27.4 ug. An average of roughly 10 million reads for CD4+ cells and 11 million to 13 million reads for CD8+ cells was obtained from healthy donor samples.

Summary of the overall study and its limitations: Some 27 CD8+ CDR3 sequences were found in both patients and controls but appeared to be highly expressed in patients and within the immunodominant clones of the patients. Patients and healthy controls showed no significant difference in CD8+ Simpson's diversity (P=0.060).

Material for sequencing was sorted CD4+, CD8+, or CD8+CD57+ T cells (not recorded which) from PBMCs. This clonotype was sampled from a human donor in good health, serving as a control. The sequence is built from TRBV6-5 and TRBJ2-7, with 7 bases in between that match TRBD1. DNA sequence: TGTGCCAGCAGAGATGACAGGGTCCACGAGCAGTACTTC. Its translation reads: CASRDDRVHEQYF.